This TCR beta chain was recovered during a study of identical twins. Study-level findings and limits: The abundant beta clonotypes from cord blood had fewer insertions, and memory repertoires had none of this.

MiXCR, run by TCRdb on the 5' RACE reads, gives a single entry per CDR3 protein. The data show approximately 20,000 distinct CDR3 sequences, with less than 70% seen just once and 5.5% to 6% held by the top ten. Details on this clonotype: The antigen remains undetermined.

This CDR3 has 12 residues. With V trimmed by 4 bases and J by 8 bases, 4 bases remained unmatched. CDR1 is SQVTM and CDR2 is ANQGSEA in the germline V gene. Sequencing was performed on memory (CD45RO+) T cells sorted from blood. The J gene is TRBJ2-1, the V gene TRBV29-1, with 8 bases aligning to TRBD1. The TCR was taken from a woman between 18 and 29 years old in good health. This table probably holds off-target reads from a library built for another chain. For the CDR3, the DNA is TGCAGCGTTGTTTGGACAGGGCATGAGCAGTTCTTC. Amino acids: CSVVWTGHEQFF.